The clone carrying this T cell receptor beta chain was seen more than once but under ten times. The antigen is undetermined. This sample stems from a study of graft-versus-host responses after intestinal transplantation. Study-wide context: Multivisceral, liver-intestinal, or isolated intestinal grafts went to recipients. All recipients were given anti-thymocyte globulin induction, and tacrolimus and steroids were then administered for around three years.

General observations from the study: HvG clone declines early post-transplant were associated with peak circulating GvH levels. Recipient bone marrow held GvH clones, some seen earlier in ileum or blood.

The CDR3 is 13 amino acids. Trimming removed 11 bases from V and 4 bases from J; junction bases left unmatched: 4. Germline V gene sequence: CDR1 ENHRY, CDR2 SYGVKD. Profiling relied on immunoSEQ multiplex PCR, and the TCRdb table lists in-frame clones only, not all of them. Of 90,000 to 130,000 clones in the sample, approximately 92% are singletons; the top ten hold about 0.25%. This sequence was found in a human donor who was the organ donor for an intestinal transplant. The sample was unstimulated CD4+ T cells sorted from spleen or lymph node cells, taken before transplant. V is TRBV10-3 and J is TRBJ2-6; TRBD1 agrees at 8 bases. The CDR3 DNA sequence: TGTGCCGGCAGGGGGCTCGGGGCCAACGTCCTGACTTTC. Translating it yields CAGRGLGANVLTF.